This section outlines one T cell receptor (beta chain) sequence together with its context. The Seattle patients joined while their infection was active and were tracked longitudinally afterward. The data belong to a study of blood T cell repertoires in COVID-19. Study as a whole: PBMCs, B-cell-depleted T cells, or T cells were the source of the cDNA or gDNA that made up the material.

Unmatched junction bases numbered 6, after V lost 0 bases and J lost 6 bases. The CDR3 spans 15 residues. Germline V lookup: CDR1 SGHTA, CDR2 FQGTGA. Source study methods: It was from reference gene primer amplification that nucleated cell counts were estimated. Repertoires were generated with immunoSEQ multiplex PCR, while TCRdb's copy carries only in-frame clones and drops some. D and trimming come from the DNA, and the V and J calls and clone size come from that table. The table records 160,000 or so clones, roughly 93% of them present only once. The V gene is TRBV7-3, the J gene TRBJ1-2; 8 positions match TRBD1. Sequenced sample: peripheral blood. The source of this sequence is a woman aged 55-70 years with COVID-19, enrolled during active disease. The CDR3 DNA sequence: TGTGCCAGCAGCTTAACAGGACAGGGTGCGAATGGCTACACCTTC. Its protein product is CASSLTGQGANGYTF.